Listed below are T cell receptor beta chains from one sample, sequenced in a study of shared clonotypes between healthy human individuals. TCRdb's copy holds only in-frame clones and misses some; the assay was immunoSEQ multiplex PCR. The table records around 1.9 million clones, about 93% of them present only once. The sequenced sample consisted of naive CD8+ T cells from PBMCs. All receptors come from a man aged 18 to 30 in good health. Some clones in this sample may be carry-over from other donors' samples. The CDR3 runs from the conserved cysteine through the conserved F or W. The D gene is left open where the match is weak. Some rows have no size entry. The others give once, few or many, or a class for an expanded clone.

>TRBV10-3|TRBJ2-7|-|-
TGTGCCATCAGTGACAGGGAAACTGTATACGAGCAGTACTTC
CAISDRETVYEQYF
>TRBV2|TRBJ1-1|-|-
TGTGCCAGCAGTGACAGTGCGAACACTGAAGCTTTCTTT
CASSDSANTEAFF
>TRBV15|TRBJ2-3|-|-
TGTGCCACCAGCAGAGATAGGAGACAAGCCCTCACAGATACGCAGTATTTT
CATSRDRRQALTDTQYF
>TRBV13|TRBJ2-7|-|-
TGTGCCAGCAGCTCACGTACTTGGGTAGCCTACGAGCAGTACTTC
CASSSRTWVAYEQYF
>TRBV6-5|TRBJ1-2|once|-
TGTGCCAGCATCGGGGGCGCTAACTATGGCTACACCTTC
CASIGGANYGYTF
>TRBV9|TRBJ2-2|-|-
TGTGCCAGCAGCGTAGCGCAGGCCCGCACGAACACCGGGGAGCTGTTTTTT
CASSVAQARTNTGELFF
>TRBV6-5|TRBJ2-5|-|-
TGTGCCAGCTGGACTGGCAGGCGTGAGGAGACCCAGTACTTC
CASWTGRREETQYF
>TRBV13|TRBJ2-4|-|TRBD2
TGTGCCAGCAGCTTACTGTACAGCGGGACGGGCATTCAGTACTTC
CASSLLYSGTGIQYF
>TRBV7-8|TRBJ1-5|-|TRBD1
TGTGCCAGCAGCTTAGGACAGGGGGTCACGTCCCAGCATTTT
CASSLGQGVTSQHF
>TRBV9|TRBJ2-7|-|-
TGTGCCAGCAGCGCCGAACAGGGATCCTACGAGCAGTACTTC
CASSAEQGSYEQYF
>TRBV5-5|TRBJ2-7|-|-
TGTGCCAGCAGCTTGTATGGGGGGACCTACGAGCAGTACTTC
CASSLYGGTYEQYF
>TRBV21-1|TRBJ2-2|-|-
TGTGCCAGCAAGGGTAGGGGGCACGTCACCGGGGAGCTGTTTTTT
CASKGRGHVTGELFF
>TRBV12-5|TRBJ1-1|-|TRBD1
TGTGCTAGTGTTAGACAGGGGGCGGGGAACACTGAAGCTTTCTTT
CASVRQGAGNTEAFF
>TRBV9|TRBJ2-7|-|TRBD2
TGTGCCAGCAGCCCTAGCGGGAGCTCCTACGAGCAGTACTTC
CASSPSGSSYEQYF
>TRBV30|TRBJ2-7|-|TRBD1
TGTGCCTGGAGCCTGGGACAGGGAGCAAGAAGCTCGGGGGAGCAGTACTTC
CAWSLGQGARSSGEQYF
>TRBV5-4|TRBJ2-6|-|-
TGTGCCAGCAGCCAACGGACAGCCTCTGGGGCCAACGTCCTGACTTTC
CASSQRTASGANVLTF
>TRBV11-3|TRBJ2-1|-|-
TGTGCCAGCAGCCCCCGACGGAGCTCCTACAATGAGCAGTTCTTC
CASSPRRSSYNEQFF
>TRBV9|TRBJ2-2|few|-
TGTGCCAGCAGCGTAGCGGACACACCACAAACCGGGGAGCTGTTTTTT
CASSVADTPQTGELFF
>TRBV14|TRBJ2-7|-|-
TGTGCCAGCAGCCGATCGACCACGGGCTTAGCCTGGTGCGAGCAGTACTTC
CASSRSTTGLAWCEQYF
>TRBV19|TRBJ2-7|-|TRBD2
TGTGCCAGTAGTACCGCGCGGGAGGGGGCTCCCTCCTACGAGCAGTACTTC
CASSTAREGAPSYEQYF
>TRBV7-8|TRBJ1-5|-|-
TGTGCCAGCAGCTTAGTAGTCCCGGGGTTTGGCAATCAGCCCCAGCATTTT
CASSLVVPGFGNQPQHF
>TRBV27|TRBJ2-7|-|-
TGTGCCAGCAGTCCTAGCCTCTACGAGCAGTACTTC
CASSPSLYEQYF
>TRBV18|TRBJ2-7|-|TRBD1
TGTGCCAGCTCACCTCCGGGACAGGGACTATACGAGCAGTACTTC
CASSPPGQGLYEQYF
>TRBV7-9|TRBJ2-7|-|TRBD2
TGTGCCAGCAGCTTGGGCGGGGGGAGGCGCGAGCAGTACTTC
CASSLGGGRREQYF
>TRBV7-3|TRBJ2-2|-|-
TGTGCCAGCAGTCCGACTAGTTTCGGGGAGCTGTTTTTT
CASSPTSFGELFF
>TRBV9|TRBJ2-1|-|TRBD2
TGTGCCAGCAACGCGGGACTAGCGTTGGATGAGCAGTTCTTC
CASNAGLALDEQFF
>TRBV5-6|TRBJ1-2|-|-
TGTGCCAGCAGCTTCCGGGGGGCTGTTTCAGCTAACTATGGCTACACCTTC
CASSFRGAVSANYGYTF
>TRBV5-4|TRBJ2-7|-|TRBD1
TGTGCCAGCAGCTTGGGACAGGGAAACTACGAGCAGTACTTC
CASSLGQGNYEQYF
>TRBV15|TRBJ1-3|-|TRBD1
TGTGCCACCAGCAGATTCCGGGACAGGACCACTGGAAACACCATATATTTT
CATSRFRDRTTGNTIYF
>TRBV5-6|TRBJ1-3|-|-
TGTGCCAGCAGCTTCGGGACGGGAGGAAACACCATATATTTT
CASSFGTGGNTIYF
>TRBV20-1|TRBJ2-7|-|-
TGCAGTGCTAGAGCACCGCGGGAGCAGTACTTC
CSARAPREQYF